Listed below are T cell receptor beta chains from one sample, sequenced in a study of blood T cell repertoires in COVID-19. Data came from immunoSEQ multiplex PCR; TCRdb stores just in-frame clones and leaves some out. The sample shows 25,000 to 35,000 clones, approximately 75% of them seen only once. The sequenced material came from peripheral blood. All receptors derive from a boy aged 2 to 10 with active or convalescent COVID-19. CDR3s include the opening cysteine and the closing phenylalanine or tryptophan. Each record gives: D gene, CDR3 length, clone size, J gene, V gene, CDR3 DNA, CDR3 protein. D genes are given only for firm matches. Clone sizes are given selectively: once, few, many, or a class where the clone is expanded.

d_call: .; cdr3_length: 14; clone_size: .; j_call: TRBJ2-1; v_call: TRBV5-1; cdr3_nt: TGCGCCAGCAGCTTATTGGCCATCTACAATGAGCAGTTCTTC; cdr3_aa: CASSLLAIYNEQFF
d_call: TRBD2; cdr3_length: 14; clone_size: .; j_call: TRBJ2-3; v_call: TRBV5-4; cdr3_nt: TGTGCCAGCAGCCTAGCGGTAGCTAAGGATACGCAGTATTTT; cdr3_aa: CASSLAVAKDTQYF
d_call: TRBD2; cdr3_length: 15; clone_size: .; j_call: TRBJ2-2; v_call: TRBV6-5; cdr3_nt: TGTGCCAGCAGTTACTCCTCTAGCGGGGCCGGGGAGCTGTTTTTT; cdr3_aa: CASSYSSSGAGELFF
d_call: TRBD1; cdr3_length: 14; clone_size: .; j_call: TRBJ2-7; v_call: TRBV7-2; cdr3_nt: TGTGCCAGCACCCAGACAGGGGGTCGCGACGAGCAGTACTTC; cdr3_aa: CASTQTGGRDEQYF
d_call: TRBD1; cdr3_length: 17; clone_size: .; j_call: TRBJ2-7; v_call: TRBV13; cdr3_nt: TGTGCCAGCAGCTCCTCCGACAGGGGCAGAACTAGCTACGAGCAGTACTTC; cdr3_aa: CASSSSDRGRTSYEQYF
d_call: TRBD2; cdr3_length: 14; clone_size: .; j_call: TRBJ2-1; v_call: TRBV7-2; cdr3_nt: TGTGCCAGCAACCTAGCGGGGGGGGACCTTGAGCAGTTCTTC; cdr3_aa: CASNLAGGDLEQFF
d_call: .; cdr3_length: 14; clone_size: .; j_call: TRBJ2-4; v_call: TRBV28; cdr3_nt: TGTGCCAGCAGTTTAGATCCAGGGTTAAACATTCAGTACTTC; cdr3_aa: CASSLDPGLNIQYF
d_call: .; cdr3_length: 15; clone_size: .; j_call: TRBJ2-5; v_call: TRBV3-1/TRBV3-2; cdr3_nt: TGTGCCAGCAGCCAAGGCATTGGCGGTAAAGAGACCCAGTACTTC; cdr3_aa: CASSQGIGGKETQYF
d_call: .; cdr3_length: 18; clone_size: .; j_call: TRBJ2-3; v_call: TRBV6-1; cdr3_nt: TGTGCCAGCAGTGAACCCCCCCGTGGGGGCAGGGAGGGGGATAAGCAGTATTTT; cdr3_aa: CASSEPPRGGREGDKQYF
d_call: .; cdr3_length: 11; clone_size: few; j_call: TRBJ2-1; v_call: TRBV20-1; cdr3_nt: TGCAGTGCTAGTACCGGGGGTGAGCAGTTCTTC; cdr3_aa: CSASTGGEQFF
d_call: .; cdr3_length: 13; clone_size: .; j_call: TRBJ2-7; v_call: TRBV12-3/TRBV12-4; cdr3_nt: TGTGCCAGCAGTTTAGCGCAGGACAGTAGGCAGTACTTC; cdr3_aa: CASSLAQDSRQYF
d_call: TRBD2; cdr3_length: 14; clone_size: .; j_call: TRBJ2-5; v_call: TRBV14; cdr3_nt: TGTGCCAGCAGCCAAGAACAACTAGCGGGGGCCAAGTACTTC; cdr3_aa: CASSQEQLAGAKYF
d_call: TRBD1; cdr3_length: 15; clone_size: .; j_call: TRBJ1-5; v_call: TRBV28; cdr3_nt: TGTGCCAGCAGTGAGGACAGGGGAAGGGTTCAGCCCCAGCATTTT; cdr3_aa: CASSEDRGRVQPQHF
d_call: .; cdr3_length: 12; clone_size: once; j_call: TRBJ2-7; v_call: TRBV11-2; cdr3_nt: TGTGCCAGCAGCTTAGATAGATCCGAGCAGTACTTC; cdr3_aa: CASSLDRSEQYF
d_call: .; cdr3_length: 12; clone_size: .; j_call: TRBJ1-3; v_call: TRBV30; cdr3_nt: TGTGCCTGGAGTGTACAGGGAAACACCATATATTTT; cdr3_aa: CAWSVQGNTIYF
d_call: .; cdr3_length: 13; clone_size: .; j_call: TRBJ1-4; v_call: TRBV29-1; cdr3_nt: TGCAGCGGTTGCTCAGGGTTTAATGAAAAACTGTTTTTT; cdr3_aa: CSGCSGFNEKLFF
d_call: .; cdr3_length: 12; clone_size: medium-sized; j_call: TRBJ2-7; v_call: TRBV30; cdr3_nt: TGTGCCTGGAGTGTACGCCAGTACGAGCAGTACTTC; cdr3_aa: CAWSVRQYEQYF
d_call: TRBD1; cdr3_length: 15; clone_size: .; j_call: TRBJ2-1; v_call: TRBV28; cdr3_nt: TGTGCCAGCAGTGCAAACCGGGACAGGGAGGGTGAGCAGTTCTTC; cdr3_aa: CASSANRDREGEQFF
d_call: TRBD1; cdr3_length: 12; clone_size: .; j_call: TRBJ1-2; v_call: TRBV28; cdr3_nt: TGTGCCATCGACAGGGGTGACTATGGCTACACCTTC; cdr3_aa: CAIDRGDYGYTF
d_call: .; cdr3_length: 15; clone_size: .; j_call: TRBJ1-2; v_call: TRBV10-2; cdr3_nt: TGCGCCAGCAGTGATCGTGCAGGGGCCGACTATGGCTACACCTTC; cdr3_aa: CASSDRAGADYGYTF
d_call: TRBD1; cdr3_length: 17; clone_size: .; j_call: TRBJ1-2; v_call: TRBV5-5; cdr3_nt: TGTGCCAGCAGCTCCCGGGACAGGGTACGGGCTAACTATGGCTACACCTTC; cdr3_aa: CASSSRDRVRANYGYTF
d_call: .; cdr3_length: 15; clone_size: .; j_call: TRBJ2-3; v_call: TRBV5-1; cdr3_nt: TGCGCCAGCACCTGGGGGGGCGTGTTGACAGATACGCAGTATTTT; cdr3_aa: CASTWGGVLTDTQYF
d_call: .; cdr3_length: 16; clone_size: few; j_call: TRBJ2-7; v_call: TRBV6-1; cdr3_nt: TGTGCCAGCAGTGACCAGAGGGGGGGGAGAACGTACGAGCAGTACTTC; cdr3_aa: CASSDQRGGRTYEQYF
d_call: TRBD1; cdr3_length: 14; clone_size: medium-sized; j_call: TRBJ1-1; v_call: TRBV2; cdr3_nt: TGTGCCAGCAGTGTCGACAGGGGGCAGACTGAAGCTTTCTTT; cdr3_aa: CASSVDRGQTEAFF
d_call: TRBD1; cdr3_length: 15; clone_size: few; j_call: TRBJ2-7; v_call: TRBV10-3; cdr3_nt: TGTGCCATCAGTGAAACGGACAGGACCGCCTACGAGCAGTACTTC; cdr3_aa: CAISETDRTAYEQYF
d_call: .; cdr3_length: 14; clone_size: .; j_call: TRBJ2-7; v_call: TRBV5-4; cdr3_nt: TGTGCCAGCAGCTTGCAGGGGATCTCCTACGAGCAGTACTTC; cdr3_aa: CASSLQGISYEQYF
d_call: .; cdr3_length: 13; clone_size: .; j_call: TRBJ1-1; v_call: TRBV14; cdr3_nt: TGTGCCAGCAGCCAAGAGAAGTATACCGAGAGGTTCTTT; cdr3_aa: CASSQEKYTERFF
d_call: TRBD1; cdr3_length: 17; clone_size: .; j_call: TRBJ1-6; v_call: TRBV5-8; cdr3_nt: TGTGCCAGCAGCTCGAACAGGGGCCCCGTGTATAATTCACCCCTCCACTTT; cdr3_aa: CASSSNRGPVYNSPLHF
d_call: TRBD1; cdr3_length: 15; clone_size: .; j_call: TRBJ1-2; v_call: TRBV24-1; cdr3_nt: TGTGCCACCAGCCCACAGGGGGCATCTAACTATGGCTACACCTTC; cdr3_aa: CATSPQGASNYGYTF
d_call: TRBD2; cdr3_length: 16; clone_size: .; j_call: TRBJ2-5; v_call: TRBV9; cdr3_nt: TGTGCCAGCAGCGCCCTAGGGACTAGCTGGACGGAGACCCAGTACTTC; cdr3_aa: CASSALGTSWTETQYF
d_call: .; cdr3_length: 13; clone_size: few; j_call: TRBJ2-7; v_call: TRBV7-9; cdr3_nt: TGTGCCAGCAGAAGGGGGGGCTCGCACGAGCAGTACTTC; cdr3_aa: CASRRGGSHEQYF
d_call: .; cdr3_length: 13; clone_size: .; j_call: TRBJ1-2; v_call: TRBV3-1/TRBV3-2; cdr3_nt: TGTGCCAGCAGTCCCCCATTTAACTATGGCTACACCTTC; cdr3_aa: CASSPPFNYGYTF
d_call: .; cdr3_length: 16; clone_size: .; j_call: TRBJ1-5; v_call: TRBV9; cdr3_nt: TGTGCCAGCAGCGCGAGCTTAGGGGAGGGCAATCAGCCCCAGCATTTT; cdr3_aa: CASSASLGEGNQPQHF
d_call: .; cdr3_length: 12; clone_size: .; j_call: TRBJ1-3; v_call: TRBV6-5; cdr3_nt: TGTGCCAGCGGCGGTGCTGGAAACACCATATATTTT; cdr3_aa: CASGGAGNTIYF
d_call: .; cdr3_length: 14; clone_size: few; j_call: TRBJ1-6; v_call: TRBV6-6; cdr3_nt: TGTGCCAGCAGTTTACAGGGTCGAAGGTCACCCCTCCACTTT; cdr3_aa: CASSLQGRRSPLHF
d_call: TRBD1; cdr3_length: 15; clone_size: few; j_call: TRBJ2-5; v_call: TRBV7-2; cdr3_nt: TGTGCCAGCAGCTTAGGGGGACAGGGGGCGGAGACCCAGTACTTC; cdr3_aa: CASSLGGQGAETQYF
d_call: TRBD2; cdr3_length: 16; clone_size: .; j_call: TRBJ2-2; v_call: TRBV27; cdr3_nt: TGTGCCAGCCGATTGATAGGCGGGGGGGTGGCCGGGGAGCTGTTTTTT; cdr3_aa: CASRLIGGGVAGELFF
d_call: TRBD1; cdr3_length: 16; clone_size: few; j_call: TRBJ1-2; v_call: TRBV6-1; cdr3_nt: TGTGCCAGCAGTGACCGGACAGGGGGTTTCCTCTATGGCTACACCTTC; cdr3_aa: CASSDRTGGFLYGYTF
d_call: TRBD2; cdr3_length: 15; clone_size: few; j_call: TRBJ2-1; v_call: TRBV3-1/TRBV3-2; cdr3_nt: TGTGCCAGCACCAGCACCGGGGGGGGGCCCAATGAGCAGTTCTTC; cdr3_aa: CASTSTGGGPNEQFF
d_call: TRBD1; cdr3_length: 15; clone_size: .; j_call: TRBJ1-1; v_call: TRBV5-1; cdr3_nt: TGCGCCAGTGGGACAGGCGGCCCCATGAACACTGAAGCTTTCTTT; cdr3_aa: CASGTGGPMNTEAFF